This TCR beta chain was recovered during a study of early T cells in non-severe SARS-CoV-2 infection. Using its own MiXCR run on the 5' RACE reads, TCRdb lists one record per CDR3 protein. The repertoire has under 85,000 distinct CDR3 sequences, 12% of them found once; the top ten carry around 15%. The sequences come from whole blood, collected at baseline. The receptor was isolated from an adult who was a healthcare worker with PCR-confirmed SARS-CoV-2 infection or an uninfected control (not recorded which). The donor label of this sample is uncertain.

In DNA, the CDR3 is TGTGCCAGCAGCTTACAGGGCGGGGAGGGAGAGACCCAGTACTTC. Its translation is CASSLQGGEGETQYF. The chain recombines TRBV7-2 with TRBJ2-5, with TRBD2 identical over 7 bases. Germline loops: CDR1 SGHTA, CDR2 FQGNSA. The CDR3 consists of 15 residues. The J segment lost 4 bases and the V segment lost 2 bases, leaving 7 bases of the junction unmatched.